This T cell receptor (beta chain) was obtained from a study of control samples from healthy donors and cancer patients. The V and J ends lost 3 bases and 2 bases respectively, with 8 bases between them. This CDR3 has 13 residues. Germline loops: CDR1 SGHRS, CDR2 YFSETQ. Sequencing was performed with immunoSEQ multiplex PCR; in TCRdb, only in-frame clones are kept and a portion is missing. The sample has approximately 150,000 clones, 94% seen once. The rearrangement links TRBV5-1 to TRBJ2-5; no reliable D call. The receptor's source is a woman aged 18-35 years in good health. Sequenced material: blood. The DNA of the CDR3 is TGCGCCAGCAGCTCACAGAGACAAGAGACCCAGTACTTC. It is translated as CASSSQRQETQYF.